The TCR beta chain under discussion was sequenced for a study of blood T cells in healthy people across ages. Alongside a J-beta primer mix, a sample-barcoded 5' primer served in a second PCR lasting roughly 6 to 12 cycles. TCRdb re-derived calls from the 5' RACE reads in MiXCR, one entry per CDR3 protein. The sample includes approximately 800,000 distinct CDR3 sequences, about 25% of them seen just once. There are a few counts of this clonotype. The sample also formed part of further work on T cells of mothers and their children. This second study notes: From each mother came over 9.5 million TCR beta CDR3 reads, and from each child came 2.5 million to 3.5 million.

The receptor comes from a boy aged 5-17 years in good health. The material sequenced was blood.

CDR3 nucleotide sequence: TGTGCCAGCATTTTGAGTACAAACACTGAAGCTTTCTTT. This codes for CASILSTNTEAFF. The chain joins TRBV7-2 to TRBJ1-1; no definite D call. Trimming left V 7 bases short and J 2 bases short, with 11 bases between. Germline CDR1 reads SGHTA; CDR2 reads FQGNSA. The CDR3 consists of 13 residues.